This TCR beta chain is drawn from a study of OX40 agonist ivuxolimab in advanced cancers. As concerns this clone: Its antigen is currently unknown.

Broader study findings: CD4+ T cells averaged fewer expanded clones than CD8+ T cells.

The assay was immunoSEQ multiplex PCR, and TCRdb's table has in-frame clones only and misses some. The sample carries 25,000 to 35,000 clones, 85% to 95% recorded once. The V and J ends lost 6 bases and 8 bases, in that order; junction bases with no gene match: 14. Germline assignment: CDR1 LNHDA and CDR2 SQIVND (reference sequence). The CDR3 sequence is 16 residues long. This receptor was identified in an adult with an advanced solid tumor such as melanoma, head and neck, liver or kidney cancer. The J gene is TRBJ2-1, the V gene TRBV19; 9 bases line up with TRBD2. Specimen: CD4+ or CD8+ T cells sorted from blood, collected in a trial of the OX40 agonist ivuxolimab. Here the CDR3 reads CASSHSGGAALDEQFF. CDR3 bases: TGTGCCAGTAGCCATAGCGGGGGCGCGGCTTTAGATGAGCAGTTCTTC. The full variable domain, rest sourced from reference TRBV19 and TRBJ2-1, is DGGITQSPKYLFRKEGQNVTLSCEQNLNHDAMYWYRQDPGQGLRLIYYSQIVNDFQKGDIAEGYSVSREKKESFPLTVTSAQKNPTAFYLCASSHSGGAALDEQFFGPGTRLTVL.